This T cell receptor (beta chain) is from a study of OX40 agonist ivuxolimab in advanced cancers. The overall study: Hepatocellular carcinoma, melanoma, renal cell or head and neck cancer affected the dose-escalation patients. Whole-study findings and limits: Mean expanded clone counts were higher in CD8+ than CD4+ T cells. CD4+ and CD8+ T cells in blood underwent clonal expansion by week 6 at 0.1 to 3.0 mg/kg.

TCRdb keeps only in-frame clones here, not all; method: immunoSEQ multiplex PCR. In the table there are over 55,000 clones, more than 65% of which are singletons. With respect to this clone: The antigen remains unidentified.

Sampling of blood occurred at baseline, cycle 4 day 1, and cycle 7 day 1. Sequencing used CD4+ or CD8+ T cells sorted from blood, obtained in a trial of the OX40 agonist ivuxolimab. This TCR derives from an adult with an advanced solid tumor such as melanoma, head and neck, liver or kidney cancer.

CDR3 residues: CASSGLLGARTDTQYF. CDR3 in DNA: TGTGCCAGTAGTGGATTACTGGGGGCGAGAACAGATACGCAGTATTTT. The chain has TRBV19 and TRBJ2-3; TRBD1 might be the D (6 bases). Trimming pared 5 bases from V and 3 bases from J, leaving 18 bases between. The CDR3 is made up of 16 amino acids. Per the germline V gene, CDR1 is LNHDA and CDR2 is SQIVND (reference sequence).